The rows below give T cell receptor beta chains drawn from one sample of a study of T cell changes during pregnancy in multiple sclerosis. Profiled with immunoSEQ multiplex PCR; TCRdb holds only in-frame clones, not every one. The data show approximately 70,000 clones, 85% to 95% seen once. The material sequenced was peripheral blood, taken in the third trimester of pregnancy. Receptor source: a female donor with multiple sclerosis, enrolled in a pregnancy study. The CDR3 runs from the conserved cysteine through the conserved F or W.

cdr3_length | v_call | cdr3_aa
16 | TRBV19 | CASSIWGQGSTDTQYF
14 | TRBV16 | CASSQSRGGETQYF
14 | TRBV11-2 | CASSPGELRNTQYF
14 | TRBV9 | CASSRPGGSEKLFF
16 | TRBV5-4 | CASSALDGANTGELFF
16 | TRBV7-9 | CASSPLSRGGWTEAFF
15 | TRBV6-5 | CASKRGTPNNYGYTF
16 | TRBV6-7 | CASSYFRQGDPYGYTF
12 | TRBV6-5 | CASSLGGGGYTF
13 | TRBV29-1 | CSAAGQFNEKLFF
12 | TRBV5-1 | CASSPTGGEQFF
13 | TRBV27 | CASSSGLYNEQFF
13 | TRBV6-7 | CANRQLSTNEQFF
15 | TRBV6-5 | CASSYSPTSNYGYTF